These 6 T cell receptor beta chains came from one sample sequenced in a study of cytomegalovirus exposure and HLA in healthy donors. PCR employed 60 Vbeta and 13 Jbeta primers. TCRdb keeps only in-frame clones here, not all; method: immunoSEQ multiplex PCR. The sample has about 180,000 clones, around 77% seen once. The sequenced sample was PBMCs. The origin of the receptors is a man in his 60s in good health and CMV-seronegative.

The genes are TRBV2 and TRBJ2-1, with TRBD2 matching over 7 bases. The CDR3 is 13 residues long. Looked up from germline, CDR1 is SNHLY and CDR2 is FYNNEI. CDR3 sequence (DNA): TGTGCAATATCGAGGACTAGTTCGGGTGAGCAGTTCTTC. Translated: CAISRTSSGEQFF.

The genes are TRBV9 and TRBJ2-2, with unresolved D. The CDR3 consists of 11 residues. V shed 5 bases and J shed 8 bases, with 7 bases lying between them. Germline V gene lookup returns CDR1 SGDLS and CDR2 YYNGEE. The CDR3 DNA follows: TGTGCCAGCAGGCGAGGTGGGGAGCTGTTTTTT. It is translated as CASRRGGELFF.

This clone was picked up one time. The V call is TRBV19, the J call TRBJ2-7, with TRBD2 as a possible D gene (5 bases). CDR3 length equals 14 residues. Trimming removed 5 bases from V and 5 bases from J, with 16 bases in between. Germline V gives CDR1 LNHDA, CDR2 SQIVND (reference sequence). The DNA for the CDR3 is TGTGCCAGTAGTCTCCGAGGGAAGCGCGACGAGCAGTACTTC. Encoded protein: CASSLRGKRDEQYF.

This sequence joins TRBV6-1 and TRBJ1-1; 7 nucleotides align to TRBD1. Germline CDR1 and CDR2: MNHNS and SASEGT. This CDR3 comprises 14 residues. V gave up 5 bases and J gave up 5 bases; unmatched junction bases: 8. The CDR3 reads CASSFTGVKTEAFF. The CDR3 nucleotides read TGTGCCAGCAGTTTTACAGGGGTCAAAACTGAAGCTTTCTTT.

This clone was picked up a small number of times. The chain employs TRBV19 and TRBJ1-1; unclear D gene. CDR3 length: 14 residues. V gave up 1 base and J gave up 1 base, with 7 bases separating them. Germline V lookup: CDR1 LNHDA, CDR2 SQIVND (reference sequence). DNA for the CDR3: TGTGCCAGTAGTATAGGTACACCGAACACTGAAGCTTTCTTT. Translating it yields CASSIGTPNTEAFF.

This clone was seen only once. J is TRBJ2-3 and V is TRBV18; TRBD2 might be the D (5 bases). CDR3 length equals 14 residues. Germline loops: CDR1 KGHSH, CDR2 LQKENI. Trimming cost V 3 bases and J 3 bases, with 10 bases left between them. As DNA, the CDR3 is TGTGCCAGCTCACCGGAACGGGGAACAGATACGCAGTATTTT. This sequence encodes CASSPERGTDTQYF.